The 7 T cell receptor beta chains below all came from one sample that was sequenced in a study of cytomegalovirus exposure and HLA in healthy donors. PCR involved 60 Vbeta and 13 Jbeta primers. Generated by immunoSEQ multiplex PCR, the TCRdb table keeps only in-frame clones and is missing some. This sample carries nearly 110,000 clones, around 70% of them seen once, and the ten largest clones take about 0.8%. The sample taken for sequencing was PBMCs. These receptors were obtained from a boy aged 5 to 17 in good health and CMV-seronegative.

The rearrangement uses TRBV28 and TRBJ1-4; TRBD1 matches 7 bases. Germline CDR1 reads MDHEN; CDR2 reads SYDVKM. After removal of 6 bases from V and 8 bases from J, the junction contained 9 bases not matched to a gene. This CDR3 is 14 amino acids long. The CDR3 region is CASRGGQAGEKLFF. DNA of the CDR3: TGTGCCAGCAGGGGAGGACAGGCGGGGGAAAAACTGTTTTTT.

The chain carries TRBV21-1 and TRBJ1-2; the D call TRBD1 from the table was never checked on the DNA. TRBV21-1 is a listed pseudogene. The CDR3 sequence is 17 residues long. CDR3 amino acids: CASSTNTGQLTNYGYTF. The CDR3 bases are TGTGCCAGCAGCACCAACACCGGACAGCTTACTAACTATGGCTACACCTTC.

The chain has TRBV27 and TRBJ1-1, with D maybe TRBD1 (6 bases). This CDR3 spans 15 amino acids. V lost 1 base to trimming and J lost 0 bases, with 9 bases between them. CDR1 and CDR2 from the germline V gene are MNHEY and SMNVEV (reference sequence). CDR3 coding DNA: TGTGCCAGCAGTTTATTGGGGGACATGAACACTGAAGCTTTCTTT. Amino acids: CASSLLGDMNTEAFF.

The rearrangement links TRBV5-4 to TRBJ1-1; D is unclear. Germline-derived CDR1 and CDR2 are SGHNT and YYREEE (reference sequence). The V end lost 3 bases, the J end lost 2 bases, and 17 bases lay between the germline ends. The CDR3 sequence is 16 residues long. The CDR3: CASSSFPRRGNTEAFF. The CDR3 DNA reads TGTGCCAGCAGCTCTTTCCCCCGGCGGGGAAACACTGAAGCTTTCTTT.

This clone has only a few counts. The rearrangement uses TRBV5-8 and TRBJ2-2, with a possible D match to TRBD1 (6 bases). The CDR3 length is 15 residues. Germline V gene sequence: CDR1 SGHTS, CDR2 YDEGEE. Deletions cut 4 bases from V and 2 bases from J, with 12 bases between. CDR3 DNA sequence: TGTGCCAGCAGCCTGGGACACCTAAACACCGGGGAGCTGTTTTTT. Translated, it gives CASSLGHLNTGELFF.

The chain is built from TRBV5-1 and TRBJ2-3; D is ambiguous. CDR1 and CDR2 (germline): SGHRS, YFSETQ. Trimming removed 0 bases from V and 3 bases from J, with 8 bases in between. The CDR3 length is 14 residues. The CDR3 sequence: CASSLALGTDTQYF. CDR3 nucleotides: TGCGCCAGCAGCTTGGCCCTAGGAACAGATACGCAGTATTTT. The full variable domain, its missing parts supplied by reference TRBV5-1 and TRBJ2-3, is KAGVTQTPRYLIKTRGQQVTLSCSPISGHRSVSWYQQTPGQGLQFLFEYFSETQRNKGNFPGRFSGRQFSNSRSEMNVSTLELGDSALYLCASSLALGTDTQYFGPGTRLTVL.

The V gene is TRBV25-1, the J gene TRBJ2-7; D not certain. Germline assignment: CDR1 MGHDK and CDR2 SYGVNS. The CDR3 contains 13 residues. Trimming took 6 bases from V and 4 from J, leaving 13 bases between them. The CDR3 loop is CASRRGSTYEQYF. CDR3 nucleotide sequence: TGTGCCAGCAGGCGAGGCTCGACGTACGAGCAGTACTTC.